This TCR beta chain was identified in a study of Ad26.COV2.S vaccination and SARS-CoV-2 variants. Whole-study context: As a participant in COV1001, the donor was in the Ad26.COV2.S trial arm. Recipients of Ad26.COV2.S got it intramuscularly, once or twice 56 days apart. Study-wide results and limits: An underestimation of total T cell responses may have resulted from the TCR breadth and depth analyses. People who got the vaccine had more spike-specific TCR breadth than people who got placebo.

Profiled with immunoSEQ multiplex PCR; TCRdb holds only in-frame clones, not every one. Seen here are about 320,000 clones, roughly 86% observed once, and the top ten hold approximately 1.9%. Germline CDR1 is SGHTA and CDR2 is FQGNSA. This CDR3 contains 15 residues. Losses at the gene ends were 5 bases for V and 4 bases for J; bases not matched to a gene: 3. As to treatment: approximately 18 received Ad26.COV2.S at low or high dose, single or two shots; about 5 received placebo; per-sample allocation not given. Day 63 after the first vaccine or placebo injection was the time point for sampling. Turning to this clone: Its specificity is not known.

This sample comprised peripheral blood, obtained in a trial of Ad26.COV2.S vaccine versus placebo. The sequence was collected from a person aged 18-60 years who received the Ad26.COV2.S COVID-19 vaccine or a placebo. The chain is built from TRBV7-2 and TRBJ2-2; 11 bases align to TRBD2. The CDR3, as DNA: TGTGCCAGCAGCCTTAGCGGGGGGGGCACCGGGGAGCTGTTTTTT. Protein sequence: CASSLSGGGTGELFF. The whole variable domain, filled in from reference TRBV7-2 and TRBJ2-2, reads GAGVSQSPSNKVTEKGKDVELRCDPISGHTALYWYRQSLGQGLEFLIYFQGNSAPDKSGLPSDRFSAERTGGSVSTLTIQRTQQEDSAVYLCASSLSGGGTGELFFGEGSRLTVL.